The 24 T cell receptor beta chains below all came from one sample that was sequenced in a study of blood T cell repertoires in COVID-19 (dated by TCRdb to 2018 to 2020). Receptor amplification or capture employed the immunoSEQ multiplex PCR assay. Drawn from immuneACCESS, this table holds only the in-frame rearrangements with V and J called that TCRdb kept. Clones are partly lost; checked studies trace under half to an unresolved V gene and leave the rest unexplained. The sample contains approximately 170,000 clones, approximately 84% of them found a single time. Jointly, the top ten make up approximately 2.6% of the sample. The sample consisted of peripheral blood. The receptors derive from a woman older than 75 with COVID-19, enrolled during active disease.

The V call is TRBV5-1, the J call TRBJ2-7; D is possibly TRBD1 (5 bases). The CDR3 loop spans 13 amino acids. Germline-derived CDR1 and CDR2 are SGHRS and YFSETQ. V lost 0 bases and J lost 6, with 10 bases in between. CDR3 DNA: TGCGCCAGCAGCTTGGCCCAGGGTGCCGAGCAGTACTTC. Encoded protein: CASSLAQGAEQYF.

The chain employs TRBV19 and TRBJ2-4; 8 bases match TRBD1. The germline V gene encodes CDR1 LNHDA and CDR2 SQIVND (reference sequence). CDR3 size: 16 residues. Trimming cost V 5 bases and J 6 bases; bases outside gene matches: 12. CDR3 sequence: CASSDDRGGNGNIQYF. CDR3 DNA sequence: TGTGCCAGTAGTGACGACAGGGGCGGGAATGGAAACATTCAGTACTTC.

This clone was detected a few times. The rearrangement uses TRBV7-9 and TRBJ2-5; the D gene is possibly TRBD2 (6 bases). Germline CDR1 is SEHNR and CDR2 is FQNEAQ (reference sequence). Trimming left V 1 base short and J 3 bases short, with 12 bases between. This CDR3 has 15 residues. Here the CDR3 reads CASSLEGLSKETQYF. In DNA form, the CDR3 reads TGTGCCAGCAGCTTAGAGGGACTCTCGAAAGAGACCCAGTACTTC.

The chain recombines TRBV7-2 with TRBJ2-1; TRBD1 is a possible D gene (6 bases). The CDR3 spans 15 residues. Germline V gives CDR1 SGHTA, CDR2 FQGNSA. V was cut by 5 bases and J by 0 bases, with 11 bases left in between. In nucleotides, the CDR3 is TGTGCCAGCAGCCTACAGGGTAACTCCTACAATGAGCAGTTCTTC. It specifies CASSLQGNSYNEQFF. The whole variable domain, filled in from reference TRBV7-2 and TRBJ2-1, reads GAGVSQSPSNKVTEKGKDVELRCDPISGHTALYWYRQSLGQGLEFLIYFQGNSAPDKSGLPSDRFSAERTGGSVSTLTIQRTQQEDSAVYLCASSLQGNSYNEQFFGPGTRLTVL.

CDR3 in amino acids: CASSLAGDLGYTF. CDR3 in DNA: TGCGCCAGCAGCCTCGCAGGGGATCTTGGCTACACCTTC. This chain connects TRBV5-1 to TRBJ1-2; tentatively, D is TRBD1 (6 bases). Germline CDR1 SGHRS, CDR2 YFSETQ. The V and J ends lost 4 bases and 7 bases respectively, with 14 bases between them. The CDR3 has 13 residues.

The V call is TRBV2, the J call TRBJ2-1; 7 bases fit TRBD2. Per the germline V gene, CDR1 is SNHLY and CDR2 is FYNNEI. The length of the CDR3 is 15 residues. With 6 bases clipped from V and 5 bases from J, the junction kept 10 bases outside the gene matches. The CDR3 nucleotides read TGTGCCAGCAGCTCAGGACTAGGCAATCACAATGAGCAGTTCTTC. Protein product: CASSSGLGNHNEQFF.

This clone was observed a handful of times. This chain links TRBV2 with TRBJ1-1, with D perhaps TRBD1 (5 bases). The germline CDR1 and CDR2 sequences are SNHLY and FYNNEI. CDR3 size: 14 residues. The V end was cut by 5 bases, the J end by 1 base, with 11 bases between. Here the CDR3 reads CASSSLGGNTEAFF. In nucleotides, the CDR3 is TGTGCCAGCAGTTCTTTGGGGGGGAACACTGAAGCTTTCTTT.

CDR3 nucleotides: TGTGCCAGTAGTCTTTACAGGGGCGGTGACACTGAAGCTTTCTTT. As protein: CASSLYRGGDTEAFF. This chain uses TRBV19 with TRBJ1-1; TRBD1 aligns across 7 bases. Germline-derived CDR1 and CDR2 are LNHDA and SQIVND (reference sequence). The CDR3 has 15 amino acids. Trimming at V came to 5 bases and at J to 3 bases, leaving 9 bases not matched to a gene.

The chain joins TRBV7-2 to TRBJ2-1; unclear D gene. Trimming took 1 base from V and 0 from J, leaving 4 bases between them. The CDR3 spans 14 residues. Germline lookup yields CDR1 SGHTA and CDR2 FQGNSA. In DNA form, the CDR3 reads TGTGCCAGCAGCTTAGGAGGCTCCTACAATGAGCAGTTCTTC. Protein: CASSLGGSYNEQFF.

A single count supports this clone. In DNA form, the CDR3 reads TGTGCCAGCAGTTTATTTAGCCCGAGCACTGAAGCTTTCTTT. Translating gives CASSLFSPSTEAFF. The gene calls are TRBV27 and TRBJ1-1; D call uncertain. The CDR3 is 14 residues long. Looked up from germline, CDR1 is MNHEY and CDR2 is SMNVEV (reference sequence). With 1 base removed from V and 4 bases from J, the gap between germline ends came to 10 bases.

The rearrangement uses TRBV5-6 and TRBJ2-7; D not certain. Per the germline V gene, CDR1 is SGHDT and CDR2 is YYEEEE. V lost 0 bases and J 6 bases, leaving 4 bases between the germline ends. The CDR3 runs 11 residues. CDR3 sequence reads: CASSLDCEQYF. As DNA, the CDR3 is TGTGCCAGCAGCTTGGACTGCGAGCAGTACTTC.

This clone showed up just a few times. The rearrangement uses TRBV7-3 and TRBJ2-7; 7 nucleotides match TRBD2. Germline V lookup: CDR1 SGHTA, CDR2 FQGTGA. CDR3 size: 13 residues. V was pared by 5 bases and J by 4 bases, with 5 bases of the junction left unmatched. The CDR3 DNA reads TGTGCCAGCAGCCCCAGCGGGACTTACGAGCAGTACTTC. Translated, it gives CASSPSGTYEQYF.

This chain connects TRBV6-1 to TRBJ2-7; D is possibly TRBD1 (6 bases). The V end lost 4 bases, the J end lost 0 bases, and 16 bases lay between the germline ends. The CDR3 has 16 residues. In germline, CDR1 is MNHNS, CDR2 SASEGT. The CDR3 bases are TGTGCCAGCAGTGGTTCGAGACAGGATTACTCCTACGAGCAGTACTTC. Amino acids: CASSGSRQDYSYEQYF.

The chain links TRBV5-1 to TRBJ1-1; D possibly corresponds to TRBD1 (5 bases). This CDR3 spans 13 amino acids. V lost 2 bases and J 4 bases, leaving 9 bases between the germline ends. Germline V lookup: CDR1 SGHRS, CDR2 YFSETQ. CDR3 nucleotides: TGCGCCAGCAGCTTTCAGGGTACCACTGAAGCTTTCTTT. Its translation: CASSFQGTTEAFF.

The chain joins TRBV5-4 to TRBJ2-4; 14 nucleotides agree with TRBD2. The CDR3 covers 18 residues. Unmatched junction bases numbered 11, after V lost 2 bases and J lost 7 bases. Germline CDR1 and CDR2: SGHNT and YYREEE (reference sequence). CDR3 bases: TGTGCCAGCAGCTTACCCGGGACTAGCGGGAGTCGGCGGAACATTCAGTACTTC. Amino acid sequence: CASSLPGTSGSRRNIQYF. The full variable domain, with the rest looked up from reference TRBV5-4 and TRBJ2-4, is ETGVTQSPTHLIKTRGQQVTLRCSSQSGHNTVSWYQQALGQGPQFIFQYYREEENGRGNFPPRFSGLQFPNYSSELNVNALELDDSALYLCASSLPGTSGSRRNIQYFGAGTRLSVL.

This sequence joins TRBV30 and TRBJ2-7, with 9 nucleotides matching TRBD2. V shed 2 bases, J shed 5 bases, and the junction held 16 bases outside the gene matches. Per germline, CDR1 GTSNPN and CDR2 SVGIG (reference sequence). The CDR3 sequence is 17 residues long. This CDR3 reads CAWSTSLLAGWGDEQYF. For the CDR3, the DNA is TGTGCCTGGAGTACCTCCCTCCTAGCGGGGTGGGGAGACGAGCAGTACTTC.

This clone was counted a single time. The chain is built from TRBV7-3 and TRBJ2-2; possible D gene TRBD1, 5 bases. Deletions cut 5 bases from V and 1 base from J, with 11 bases between. The CDR3 length is 15 residues. Germline CDR1 reads SGHTA; CDR2 reads FQGTGA. The CDR3 nucleotides are TGTGCCAGCAGCCGGAACGGACAGAACACCGGGGAGCTGTTTTTT. Residues: CASSRNGQNTGELFF. The entire variable domain, with the rest obtained from reference TRBV7-3 and TRBJ2-2, is as follows: GAGVSQTPSNKVTEKGKYVELRCDPISGHTALYWYRQSLGQGPEFLIYFQGTGAADDSGLPNDRFFAVRPEGSVSTLKIQRTERGDSAVYLCASSRNGQNTGELFFGEGSRLTVL.

The CDR3 DNA follows: TGTGCCAGCAGTCGGACAGGGACGGTCTACGAGCAGTACTTC. Translating it yields CASSRTGTVYEQYF. The V gene is TRBV6-5, the J gene TRBJ2-7; 8 nucleotides agree with TRBD1. From germline, CDR1 is MNHEY and CDR2 SVGAGI. The length of the CDR3 is 14 residues. The V segment lost 5 bases and the J segment 3 bases; nucleotides outside the gene matches: 6.

The chain couples TRBV19 to TRBJ2-3; weak D call: TRBD2 (5 bases). The length of the CDR3 is 17 residues. Germline V CDR1 and CDR2: LNHDA, SQIVND (reference sequence). The ends were cut back, 1 base at V and 3 bases at J, with 17 bases in the middle. The CDR3 DNA sequence: TGTGCCAGTAGTATAGGGACTTCCAACCCCTTTACAGATACGCAGTATTTT. Protein: CASSIGTSNPFTDTQYF. The full variable domain, with the rest looked up from reference TRBV19 and TRBJ2-3, is DGGITQSPKYLFRKEGQNVTLSCEQNLNHDAMYWYRQDPGQGLRLIYYSQIVNDFQKGDIAEGYSVSREKKESFPLTVTSAQKNPTAFYLCASSIGTSNPFTDTQYFGPGTRLTVL.

The chain combines TRBV28 with TRBJ1-5; 9 positions match TRBD1. Germline CDR1 and CDR2: MDHEN and SYDVKM. With V trimmed by 5 bases and J by 6 bases, 11 bases remained unmatched. The CDR3 sequence is 16 residues long. CDR3: CASSPQGALVGQPQHF. CDR3 nucleotide sequence: TGTGCCAGCAGTCCACAGGGGGCGCTTGTGGGTCAGCCCCAGCATTTT. Complete variable domain (other parts from reference TRBV28 and TRBJ1-5): DVKVTQSSRYLVKRTGEKVFLECVQDMDHENMFWYRQDPGLGLRLIYFSYDVKMKEKGDIPEGYSVSREKKERFSLILESASTNQTSMYLCASSPQGALVGQPQHFGDGTRLSIL.

This chain joins TRBV7-3 and TRBJ1-1; D ambiguous. With 5 bases removed from V and 1 base from J, the gap between germline ends came to 8 bases. The CDR3 loop spans 13 amino acids. Germline loops: CDR1 SGHTA, CDR2 FQGTGA. CDR3 protein: CASSPAGNTEAFF. CDR3 bases: TGTGCCAGCAGCCCCGCAGGGAACACTGAAGCTTTCTTT.

The chain employs TRBV10-3 and TRBJ2-7, with D possibly matching TRBD2 (6 bases). The V and J ends lost 8 bases and 0 bases respectively, with 8 bases between them. From germline, CDR1 is ENHRY and CDR2 SYGVKD. The length of the CDR3 is 12 residues. CDR3 DNA sequence: TGTGCCATCGGACTATCCTCCTACGAGCAGTACTTC. Amino acids: CAIGLSSYEQYF.

The rearrangement uses TRBV19 and TRBJ1-4, with D tentatively TRBD1 (5 bases). Trimming took off 7 bases at V and 0 bases at J, with 9 bases between the two ends. Germline CDR1 LNHDA, CDR2 SQIVND (reference sequence). This CDR3 is built from 14 residues. CDR3 residues: CASMSTATNEKLFF. CDR3 DNA sequence: TGTGCCAGTATGTCGACAGCAACTAATGAAAAACTGTTTTTT.

The rearrangement joins TRBV9 to TRBJ2-7, with 12 bases that match TRBD2. Trimming removed 4 bases from V and 2 bases from J; junction bases left unmatched: 1. CDR3 length equals 14 residues. Germline V CDR1 and CDR2: SGDLS, YYNGEE. The CDR3 region has the DNA TGTGCCAGCAGCAGGACTAGCGGGGCCTACGAGCAGTACTTC. Amino acids: CASSRTSGAYEQYF.